These 3 T cell receptor beta chains came from one sample sequenced in a study of CD8 T cells in Susac syndrome. Random hexamers served to reverse transcribe roughly 0.45 to 1 ug RNA. TCRdb re-derived calls from the immunoSEQ multiplex PCR reads in MiXCR, one entry per CDR3 protein. The sample yields about 47,000 distinct CDR3 sequences, around 92% seen once. The sequenced sample was CD8+ T cells from PBMCs. All receptors derive from a human donor in good health.

The rearrangement joins TRBV20-1 to TRBJ2-7, with 7 bases that match TRBD1. Germline CDR1 DFQATT, CDR2 SNEGSKA (reference sequence). The CDR3 sequence is 13 residues long. V shed 2 bases, J shed 3 bases, and the junction held 4 bases outside the gene matches. DNA for the CDR3: TGCAGTGCTAGACCAACAGGGGACTACGAGCAGTACTTC. This gives the protein CSARPTGDYEQYF.

This sequence joins TRBV12-5 and TRBJ2-7; 7 bases align to TRBD1. This CDR3 is 15 amino acids long. Trimming took 6 bases from V and 0 from J; bases not matched to a gene: 8. Germline V lookup: CDR1 LGHNT, CDR2 FRNRAP. CDR3 sequence: CASGPTGSISYEQYF. The CDR3 DNA sequence: TGTGCTAGTGGCCCGACAGGGTCTATCTCCTACGAGCAGTACTTC.

The chain combines TRBV30 with TRBJ1-2; D possibly corresponds to TRBD1 (5 bases). CDR1 and CDR2 from the germline V gene are GTSNPN and SVGIG (reference sequence). This CDR3 has 13 amino acids. Trimming took off 2 bases at V and 0 bases at J, with 7 bases between the two ends. The CDR3 protein is CAWSRGANYGYTF. The CDR3 bases are TGTGCCTGGAGTCGGGGCGCTAACTATGGCTACACCTTC.